Each of the 23 T cell receptor beta chains below was sequenced from the same sample in a study of control samples from healthy donors and cancer patients. TCRdb's table, derived via immunoSEQ multiplex PCR, lists solely in-frame clones and lacks some. The sample includes roughly 400,000 clones, 90% of them seen just once. The material sequenced was PBMCs. The receptors derive from a man between 35 and 55 years old with head and neck cancer.

About this clone itself: The sample carries other DNA sequences with the same CDR3. V is TRBV9 and J is TRBJ1-2, with TRBD1 as a possible D gene (5 bases). CDR3 length: 13 amino acids. With 2 bases removed from V and 1 base from J, the gap between germline ends came to 6 bases. CDR1 SGDLS and CDR2 YYNGEE come from the germline V gene. The CDR3 bases are TGTGCCAGCAGCGTCGACAGTAACTATGGCTACACCTTC. Protein sequence: CASSVDSNYGYTF. The variable domain in full, completed from reference TRBV9 and TRBJ1-2, reads DSGVTQTPKHLITATGQRVTLRCSPRSGDLSVYWYQQSLDQGLQFLIQYYNGEERAKGNILERFSAQQFPDLHSELNLSSLELGDSALYFCASSVDSNYGYTFGSGTRLTVV.

The CDR3, as DNA: TGTGCCAGCAGCTTGGACCGTAGCTCCTACGAGCAGTACTTC. Encoded protein: CASSLDRSSYEQYF. The chain uses TRBV5-6 and TRBJ2-7; D unclear. The V and J ends lost 0 bases and 0 bases respectively, with 7 bases between them. Per germline, CDR1 SGHDT and CDR2 YYEEEE. This CDR3 is 14 amino acids long.

This chain uses TRBV7-9 with TRBJ2-5; D remains unclear. Trimming removed 3 bases at V and 4 bases at J, with 9 bases between. CDR1 SEHNR and CDR2 FQNEAQ come from the germline V gene (reference sequence). The length of the CDR3 is 13 residues. The CDR3 coding sequence is TGTGCCAGCAGCTTGATCAGAACAGAGACCCAGTACTTC. Encoded protein: CASSLIRTETQYF.

The chain employs TRBV10-3 and TRBJ2-7; 8 bases line up with TRBD2. Germline CDR1 is ENHRY and CDR2 is SYGVKD. The ends lost 3 bases at V and 3 bases at J; junction bases unmatched: 4. The length of the CDR3 is 14 residues. Here the CDR3 reads CAISDRREDYEQYF. The CDR3 DNA reads as TGTGCCATCAGTGATCGGCGGGAGGACTACGAGCAGTACTTC.

V usage is TRBV2 and J usage is TRBJ1-1; no firm D call. Looked up from germline, CDR1 is SNHLY and CDR2 is FYNNEI. The V end lost 7 bases, the J end lost 1 base, and 10 bases lay between the germline ends. This CDR3 has 13 amino acids. CDR3 sequence reads: CASKSTENTEAFF. CDR3 bases: TGTGCCAGCAAATCGACGGAGAACACTGAAGCTTTCTTT.

The rearrangement uses TRBV3-1 (or the pseudogene TRBV3-2) and TRBJ2-1; 9 bases line up with TRBD2. Germline trimming cut 2 bases from V and 8 bases from J; bases unmatched to any gene: 13. The germline V gene has CDR1 LGHDT and CDR2 YNNKEL (reference sequence). The CDR3 length is 17 residues. In DNA form, the CDR3 reads TGTGCCAGCAGCCAACGGCCGGTGCGGGGGGGCACGTATGAGCAGTTCTTC. This sequence encodes CASSQRPVRGGTYEQFF.

This clone was recorded only once. The V and J genes are TRBV28 and TRBJ2-1, with TRBD1 identical over 8 bases. This CDR3 has 17 amino acids. J was trimmed by 3 bases and V by 7 bases; bases with no gene match: 14. Germline lookup yields CDR1 MDHEN and CDR2 SYDVKM. The CDR3 here is CASTVPEAGGFYNEQFF. CDR3 nucleotide sequence: TGTGCCAGCACTGTCCCGGAGGCAGGGGGCTTCTACAATGAGCAGTTCTTC. Together with reference TRBV28 and TRBJ2-1, the CDR3 gives the full variable domain: DVKVTQSSRYLVKRTGEKVFLECVQDMDHENMFWYRQDPGLGLRLIYFSYDVKMKEKGDIPEGYSVSREKKERFSLILESASTNQTSMYLCASTVPEAGGFYNEQFFGPGTRLTVL.

CDR3 sequence reads: CAWGTLHGSYNEQFF. The DNA for the CDR3 is TGTGCCTGGGGGACCTTGCACGGCTCCTACAATGAGCAGTTCTTC. The chain carries TRBV30 and TRBJ2-1; D may match TRBD1 or TRBD2 (5 bases each). The ends were cut back, 5 bases at V and 0 bases at J, with 14 bases in the middle. There are 15 residues in the CDR3. CDR1 GTSNPN and CDR2 SVGIG come from the germline V gene (reference sequence). Looking up the rest from reference TRBV30 and TRBJ2-1 gives the full variable domain: SQTIHQWPATLVQPVGSPLSLECTVEGTSNPNLYWYRQAAGRGLQLLFYSVGIGQISSEVPQNLSASRPQDRQFILSSKKLLLSDSGFYLCAWGTLHGSYNEQFFGPGTRLTVL.

The rearrangement links TRBV5-1 to TRBJ2-7, with D unresolved. The germline gives CDR1 SGHRS, CDR2 YFSETQ. Trimming removed 4 bases from V and 1 base from J, with 12 bases in between. The length of the CDR3 is 14 residues. The CDR3 nucleotides read TGCGCCAGCAGCCCGGACCCACGTTCCTACGAGCAGTACTTC. Protein product: CASSPDPRSYEQYF.

The rearrangement links TRBV2 to TRBJ1-5; 7 bases are a match to TRBD1. J lost 2 bases, V lost 6 bases, and 7 bases had no gene match. Germline V gene lookup returns CDR1 SNHLY and CDR2 FYNNEI. There are 15 residues in the CDR3. In DNA, the CDR3 is TGTGCCAGCAGAGTAGGGGGCGTCGGCAATCAGCCCCAGCATTTT. It is translated as CASRVGGVGNQPQHF.

This rearrangement joins TRBV6-6 to TRBJ2-1, with 9 bases lining up with TRBD2. CDR3 size: 16 residues. V lost 2 bases to trimming and J lost 5 bases; unmatched junction nucleotides: 7. CDR1 is MNHNY, CDR2 SVGAGI, per germline (reference sequence). CDR3 bases: TGTGCCAGCAGTTACCCTCGGCGCGGGGGGGACAATGAGCAGTTCTTC. This translates into CASSYPRRGGDNEQFF.

The J gene is TRBJ2-5, the V gene TRBV11-2; TRBD2 aligns across 7 bases. Germline CDR1 reads SGHAT; CDR2 reads FQNNGV. The CDR3 totals 15 residues. The J segment lost 3 bases and the V segment lost 5 bases, leaving 9 bases of the junction unmatched. The CDR3 protein is CASSPSYGGEETQYF. The CDR3 bases are TGTGCCAGCAGCCCCTCCTATGGGGGGGAAGAGACCCAGTACTTC.

This clone has just a few counts. This chain links TRBV4-1 with TRBJ2-2; no clear D. The length of the CDR3 is 14 residues. Germline values: CDR1 MGHRA, CDR2 YSYEKL. V was clipped by 6 bases and J by 7 bases, with 15 bases between them. CDR3 nucleotides: TGCGCCAGCAGGCCTATATTGAAGGGCGGGGAGCTGTTTTTT. Translating it yields CASRPILKGGELFF.

About this clone itself: This same CDR3 is encoded by further DNA sequences in the sample. V gene TRBV28 combines with J gene TRBJ1-2; 7 bases match TRBD1. The V and J ends lost 5 bases and 4 bases, in that order; junction bases with no gene match: 4. Per the germline V gene, CDR1 is MDHEN and CDR2 is SYDVKM. The CDR3 contains 13 residues. CDR3 sequence reads: CASSLTGIYGYTF. CDR3 coding DNA: TGTGCCAGCAGTCTGACAGGGATCTATGGCTACACCTTC.

The rearrangement links TRBV3-1 (or the pseudogene TRBV3-2) to TRBJ1-5, with a weak D call TRBD1 (5 bases). Germline V gene data show CDR1 as LGHDT and CDR2 as YNNKEL (reference sequence). Trimming took off 4 bases at V and 3 bases at J, with 13 bases between the two ends. There are 15 residues in the CDR3. The CDR3 reads CASSPFGGLNQPQHF. CDR3 in DNA: TGTGCCAGCAGCCCGTTCGGGGGACTCAATCAGCCCCAGCATTTT.

This sequence joins TRBV12-5 and TRBJ2-2, with D possibly matching TRBD1 (6 bases). Germline V gives CDR1 LGHNT, CDR2 FRNRAP. V lost 6 bases to trimming and J lost 4 bases, with 9 bases between them. This CDR3 has 13 residues. Here the CDR3 reads CASGPGVTGELFF. CDR3 nucleotide sequence: TGTGCTAGTGGGCCAGGGGTCACCGGGGAGCTGTTTTTT.

The chain links TRBV28 to TRBJ1-1; TRBD1 aligns across 7 bases. Germline CDR1 reads MDHEN; CDR2 reads SYDVKM. J lost 0 bases, V lost 4 bases, and 5 bases had no gene match. CDR3 length: 15 residues. CDR3 nucleotide sequence: TGTGCCAGCAGTTCCCAGGGACAGTTGAACACTGAAGCTTTCTTT. It encodes CASSSQGQLNTEAFF.

This chain connects TRBV7-6 to TRBJ2-1, with D hard to call. Germline CDR1 SGHVS, CDR2 FNYEAQ. CDR3 size: 15 residues. With 3 bases removed from V and 3 bases from J, the gap between germline ends came to 12 bases. Written as DNA, the CDR3 is TGTGCCAGCAGCTTGAGTAGGTCCAGCTACAATGAGCAGTTCTTC. Protein sequence: CASSLSRSSYNEQFF.

The J gene is TRBJ1-5, the V gene TRBV6-2 or TRBV6-3, with D uncertain. There are 13 residues in the CDR3. The V end lost 6 bases, the J end lost 6 bases, and 12 bases lay between the germline ends. Per the germline V gene, CDR1 is MNHEY and CDR2 is SVGEGT. CDR3 bases: TGTGCCAGCAGCCAAGGAGACGGTCAGCCCCAGCATTTT. This encodes CASSQGDGQPQHF.

V and J are TRBV27 and TRBJ1-2; 7 bases agree with TRBD1. The CDR3 runs to 20 residues. Germline CDR1 reads MNHEY; CDR2 reads SMNVEV (reference sequence). V lost 0 bases to trimming and J lost 1 base; unmatched junction nucleotides: 17. The CDR3 spells CASSLSIGTVRRGDNYGYTF. As DNA, the CDR3 is TGTGCCAGCAGTTTATCCATTGGGACCGTTCGCAGGGGGGATAACTATGGCTACACCTTC.

The J gene is TRBJ1-1, the V gene TRBV7-9; D is undetermined. V lost 4 bases and J 1 base, leaving 4 bases between the germline ends. CDR3 size: 12 residues. Germline V gene data show CDR1 as SEHNR and CDR2 as FQNEAQ (reference sequence). The CDR3 DNA is TGTGCCAGCAGCTCCCAGAACACTGAAGCTTTCTTT. It translates to CASSSQNTEAFF.

This sequence joins TRBV7-8 and TRBJ2-1; 8 nucleotides align to TRBD1. The trim removed 3 bases at V and 9 bases at J, leaving 7 bases unmatched. Germline V gene sequence: CDR1 SGHVS, CDR2 FQNEAQ. The CDR3 is 14 residues long. For the CDR3, the DNA is TGTGCCAGCAGCTTGATCAGGGGGCGGACTGAGCAGTTCTTC. It specifies CASSLIRGRTEQFF.

This chain uses TRBV11-3 with TRBJ2-5; D uncertain. The ends were cut back, 2 bases at V and 5 bases at J, with 6 bases in the middle. Germline values: CDR1 SGHNT, CDR2 YENEEA. This CDR3 has 12 residues. The CDR3 sequence: CASSLSDETQYF. The CDR3 nucleotides read TGTGCCAGCAGCTTATCAGATGAGACCCAGTACTTC.